This entry describes one T cell receptor (beta chain). The sample belongs to a study of blood T cell repertoires in COVID-19. The wider study: The cDNA or gDNA used as material had been derived from T cells, B-cell-depleted T cells, or PBMCs.

Trimming left V 7 bases short and J 5 bases short, with 9 bases between. The CDR3 sequence is 13 residues long. Profiled with immunoSEQ multiplex PCR; TCRdb holds only in-frame clones, not every one. The repertoire has 150,000 to 200,000 clones, roughly 82% of them found once; the top ten carry 11%. The receptor was derived from a man aged 45 to 65 who had recovered from COVID-19. Input material: PBMCs or T cells enriched from blood (not recorded which). This chain connects TRBV12-3 or TRBV12-4 to TRBJ2-6, with D uncertain. The CDR3 DNA reads TGTGCCAGCACTCAGGTTCGGGCCAACGTCCTGACTTTC. This codes for CASTQVRANVLTF.